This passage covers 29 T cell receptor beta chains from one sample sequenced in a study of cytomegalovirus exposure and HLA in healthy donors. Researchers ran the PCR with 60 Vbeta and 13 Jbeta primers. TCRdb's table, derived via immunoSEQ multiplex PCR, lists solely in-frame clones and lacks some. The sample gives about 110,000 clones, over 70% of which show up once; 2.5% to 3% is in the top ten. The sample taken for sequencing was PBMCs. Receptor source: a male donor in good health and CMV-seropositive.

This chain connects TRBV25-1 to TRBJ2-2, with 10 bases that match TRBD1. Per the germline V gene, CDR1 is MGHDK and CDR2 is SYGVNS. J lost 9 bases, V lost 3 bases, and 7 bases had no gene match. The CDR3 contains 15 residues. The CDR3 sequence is CASSDRDRGLWELFF. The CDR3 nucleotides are TGTGCCAGCAGTGACCGGGACAGGGGCCTCTGGGAGCTGTTTTTT.

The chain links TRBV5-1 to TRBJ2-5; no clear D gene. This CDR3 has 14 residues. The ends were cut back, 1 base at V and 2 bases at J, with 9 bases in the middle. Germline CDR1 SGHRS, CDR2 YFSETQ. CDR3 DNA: TGCGCCAGCAGCTTGATAAGAGCTCAAGAGACCCAGTACTTC. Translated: CASSLIRAQETQYF.

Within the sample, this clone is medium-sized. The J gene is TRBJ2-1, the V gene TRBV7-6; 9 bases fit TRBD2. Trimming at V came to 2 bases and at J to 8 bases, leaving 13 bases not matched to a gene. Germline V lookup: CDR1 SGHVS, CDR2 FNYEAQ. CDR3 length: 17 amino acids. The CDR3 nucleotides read TGTGCCAGCAGCTTACTTCCCGATAGCGGGAGTTTCGATGAGCAGTTCTTC. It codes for CASSLLPDSGSFDEQFF.

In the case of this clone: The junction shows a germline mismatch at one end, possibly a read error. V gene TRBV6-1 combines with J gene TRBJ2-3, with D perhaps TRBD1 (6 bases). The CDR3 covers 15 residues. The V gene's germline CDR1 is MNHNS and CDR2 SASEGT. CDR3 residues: CASREGQMSTDTQYF. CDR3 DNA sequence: TGTGCCAGCAGGGAAGGACAGATGAGCACAGATACGCAGTATTTT.

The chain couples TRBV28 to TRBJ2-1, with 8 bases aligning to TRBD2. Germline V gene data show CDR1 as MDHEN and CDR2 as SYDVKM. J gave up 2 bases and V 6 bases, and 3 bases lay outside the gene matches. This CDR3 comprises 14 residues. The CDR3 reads CASSVAGTYNEQFF. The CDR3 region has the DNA TGTGCCAGCAGCGTAGCGGGAACCTACAATGAGCAGTTCTTC. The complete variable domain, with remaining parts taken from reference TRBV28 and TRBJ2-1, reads DVKVTQSSRYLVKRTGEKVFLECVQDMDHENMFWYRQDPGLGLRLIYFSYDVKMKEKGDIPEGYSVSREKKERFSLILESASTNQTSMYLCASSVAGTYNEQFFGPGTRLTVL.

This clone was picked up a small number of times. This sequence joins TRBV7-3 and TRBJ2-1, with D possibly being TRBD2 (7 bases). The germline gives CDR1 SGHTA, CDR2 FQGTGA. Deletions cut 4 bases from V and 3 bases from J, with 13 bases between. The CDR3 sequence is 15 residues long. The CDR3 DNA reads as TGTGCCAGCAGCTCCGGGGGCGGGAGCTACAATGAGCAGTTCTTC. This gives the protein CASSSGGGSYNEQFF. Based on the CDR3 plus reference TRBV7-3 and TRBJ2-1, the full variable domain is GAGVSQTPSNKVTEKGKYVELRCDPISGHTALYWYRQSLGQGPEFLIYFQGTGAADDSGLPNDRFFAVRPEGSVSTLKIQRTERGDSAVYLCASSSGGGSYNEQFFGPGTRLTVL.

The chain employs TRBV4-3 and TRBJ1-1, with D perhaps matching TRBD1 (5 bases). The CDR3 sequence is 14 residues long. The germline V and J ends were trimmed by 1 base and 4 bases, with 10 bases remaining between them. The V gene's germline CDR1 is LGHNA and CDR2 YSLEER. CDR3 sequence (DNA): TGCGCCAGCAGCCAAGCGACAGTAGCCACTGAAGCTTTCTTT. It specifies CASSQATVATEAFF.

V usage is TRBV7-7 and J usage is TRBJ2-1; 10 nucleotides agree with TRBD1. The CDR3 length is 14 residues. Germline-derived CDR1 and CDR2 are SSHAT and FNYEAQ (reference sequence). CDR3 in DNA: TGTGCTAGCGGGCGGGACAGGGGAGACAATGAGCAGTTCTTC. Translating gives CASGRDRGDNEQFF.

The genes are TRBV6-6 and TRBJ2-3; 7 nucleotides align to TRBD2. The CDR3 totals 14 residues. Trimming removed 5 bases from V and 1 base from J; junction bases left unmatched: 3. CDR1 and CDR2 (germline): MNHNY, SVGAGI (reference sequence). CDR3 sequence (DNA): TGTGCCAGCAGTCTAGCGGTTGGCACAGATACGCAGTATTTT. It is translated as CASSLAVGTDTQYF.

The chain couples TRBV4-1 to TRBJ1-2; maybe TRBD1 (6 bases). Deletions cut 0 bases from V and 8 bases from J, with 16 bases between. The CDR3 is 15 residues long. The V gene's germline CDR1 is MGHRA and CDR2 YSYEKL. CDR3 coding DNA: TGCGCCAGCAGCCAAGATTATCAGGGGATTGGCGGCTACACCTTC. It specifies CASSQDYQGIGGYTF.

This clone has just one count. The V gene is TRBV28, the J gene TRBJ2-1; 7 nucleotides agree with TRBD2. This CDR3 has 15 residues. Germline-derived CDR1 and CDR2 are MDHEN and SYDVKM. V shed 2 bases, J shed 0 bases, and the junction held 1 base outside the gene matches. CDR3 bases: TGTGCCAGCAGTTTAGGGGGGGGCTCCTACAATGAGCAGTTCTTC. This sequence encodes CASSLGGGSYNEQFF.

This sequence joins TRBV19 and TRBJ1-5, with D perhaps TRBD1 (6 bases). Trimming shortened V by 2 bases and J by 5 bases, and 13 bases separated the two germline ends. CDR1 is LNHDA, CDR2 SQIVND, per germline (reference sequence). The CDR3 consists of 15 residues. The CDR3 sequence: CASSINGWGHQPQHF. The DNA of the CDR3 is TGTGCCAGTAGTATAAATGGGTGGGGGCATCAGCCCCAGCATTTT.

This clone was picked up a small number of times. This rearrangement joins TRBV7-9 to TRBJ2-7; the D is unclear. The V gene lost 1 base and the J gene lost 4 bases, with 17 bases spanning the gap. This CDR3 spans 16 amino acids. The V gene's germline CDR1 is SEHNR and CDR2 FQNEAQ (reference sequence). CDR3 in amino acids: CASSLVQTTHMYEQYF. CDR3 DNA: TGTGCCAGCAGCTTAGTTCAAACTACCCATATGTACGAGCAGTACTTC.

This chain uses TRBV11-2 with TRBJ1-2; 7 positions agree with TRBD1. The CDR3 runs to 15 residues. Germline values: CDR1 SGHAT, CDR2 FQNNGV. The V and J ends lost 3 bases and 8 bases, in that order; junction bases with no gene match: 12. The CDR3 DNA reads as TGTGCCAGCAGCTTGTTTGGACAGGCTCTTGTGGGCTACACCTTC. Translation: CASSLFGQALVGYTF.

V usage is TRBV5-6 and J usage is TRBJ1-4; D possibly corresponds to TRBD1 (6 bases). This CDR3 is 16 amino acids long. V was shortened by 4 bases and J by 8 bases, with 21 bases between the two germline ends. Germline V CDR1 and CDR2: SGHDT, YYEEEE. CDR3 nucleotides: TGTGCCAGCAGCCAGGGGCCCGGTCGATTGTCGGAAAAACTGTTTTTT. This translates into CASSQGPGRLSEKLFF.

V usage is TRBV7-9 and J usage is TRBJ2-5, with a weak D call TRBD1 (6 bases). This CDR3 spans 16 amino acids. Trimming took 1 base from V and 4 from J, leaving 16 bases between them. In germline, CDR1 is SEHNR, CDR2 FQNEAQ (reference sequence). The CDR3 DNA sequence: TGTGCCAGCAGCTTAGAGCTCTGGGGGCAAGGAGAGACCCAGTACTTC. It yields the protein CASSLELWGQGETQYF.

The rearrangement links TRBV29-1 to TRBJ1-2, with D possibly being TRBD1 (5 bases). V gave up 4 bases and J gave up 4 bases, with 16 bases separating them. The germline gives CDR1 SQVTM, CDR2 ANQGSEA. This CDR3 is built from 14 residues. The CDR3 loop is CSVAVGTGGYGYTF. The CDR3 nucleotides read TGCAGCGTTGCGGTTGGGACGGGGGGCTATGGCTACACCTTC.

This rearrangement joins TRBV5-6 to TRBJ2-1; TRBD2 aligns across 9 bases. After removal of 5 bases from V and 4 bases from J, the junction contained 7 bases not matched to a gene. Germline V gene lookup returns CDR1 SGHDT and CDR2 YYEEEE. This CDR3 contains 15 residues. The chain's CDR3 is CASRLGLASYNEQFF. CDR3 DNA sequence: TGTGCCAGCAGACTCGGACTAGCGAGTTACAATGAGCAGTTCTTC.

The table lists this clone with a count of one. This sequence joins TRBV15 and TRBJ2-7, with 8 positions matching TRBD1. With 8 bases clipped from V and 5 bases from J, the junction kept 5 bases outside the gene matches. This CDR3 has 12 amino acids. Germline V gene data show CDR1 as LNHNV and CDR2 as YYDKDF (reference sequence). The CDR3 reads CATEDRVHEQYF. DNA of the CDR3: TGTGCCACCGAGGACAGGGTGCACGAGCAGTACTTC.

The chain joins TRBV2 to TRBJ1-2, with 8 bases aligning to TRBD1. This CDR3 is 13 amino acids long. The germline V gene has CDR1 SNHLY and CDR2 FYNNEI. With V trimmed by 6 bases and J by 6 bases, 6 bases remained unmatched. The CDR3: CASRPTGGNGYTF. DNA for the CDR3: TGTGCCAGCAGGCCCACAGGGGGGAATGGCTACACCTTC.

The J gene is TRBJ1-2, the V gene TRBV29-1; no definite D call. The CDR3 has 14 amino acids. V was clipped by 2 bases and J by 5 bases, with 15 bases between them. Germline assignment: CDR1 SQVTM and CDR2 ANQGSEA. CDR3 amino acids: CSVENPGRRYGYTF. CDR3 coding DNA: TGCAGCGTTGAAAATCCGGGGAGGAGGTATGGCTACACCTTC.

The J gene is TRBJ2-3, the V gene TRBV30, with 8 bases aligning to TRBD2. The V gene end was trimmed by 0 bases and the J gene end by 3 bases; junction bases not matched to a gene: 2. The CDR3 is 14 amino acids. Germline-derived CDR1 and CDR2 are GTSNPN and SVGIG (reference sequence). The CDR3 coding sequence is TGTGCCTGGAGTGTATTAGCGGGAACAGATACGCAGTATTTT. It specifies CAWSVLAGTDTQYF. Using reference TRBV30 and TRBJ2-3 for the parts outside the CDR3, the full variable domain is SQTIHQWPATLVQPVGSPLSLECTVEGTSNPNLYWYRQAAGRGLQLLFYSVGIGQISSEVPQNLSASRPQDRQFILSSKKLLLSDSGFYLCAWSVLAGTDTQYFGPGTRLTVL.

The DNA for the CDR3 is TGTGCCAGCAGACCCGGACAGTACAATCAGCCCCAGCATTTT. The encoded protein is CASRPGQYNQPQHF. V usage is TRBV6-5 and J usage is TRBJ1-5; D perhaps matches TRBD1 (6 bases). V was clipped by 6 bases and J by 3 bases, with 12 bases between them. Germline V gene lookup returns CDR1 MNHEY and CDR2 SVGAGI. CDR3 length equals 14 residues.

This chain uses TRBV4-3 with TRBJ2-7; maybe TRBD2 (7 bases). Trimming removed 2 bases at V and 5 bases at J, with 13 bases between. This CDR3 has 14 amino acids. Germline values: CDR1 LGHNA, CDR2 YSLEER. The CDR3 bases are TGCGCCAGCAGCCAAAGGGGAGGGGGGAACGAGCAGTACTTC. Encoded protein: CASSQRGGGNEQYF.

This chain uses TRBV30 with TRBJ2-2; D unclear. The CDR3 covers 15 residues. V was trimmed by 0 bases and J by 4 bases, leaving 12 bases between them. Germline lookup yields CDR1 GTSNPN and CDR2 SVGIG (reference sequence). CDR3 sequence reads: CAWSVGLSTTGELFF. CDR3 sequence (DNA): TGTGCCTGGAGTGTCGGTCTGAGCACCACCGGGGAGCTGTTTTTT.

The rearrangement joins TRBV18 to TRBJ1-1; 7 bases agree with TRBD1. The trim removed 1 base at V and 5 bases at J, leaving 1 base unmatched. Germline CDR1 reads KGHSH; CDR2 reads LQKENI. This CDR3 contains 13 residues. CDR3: CASSPQGATEAFF. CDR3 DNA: TGTGCCAGCTCACCACAGGGGGCTACTGAAGCTTTCTTT.

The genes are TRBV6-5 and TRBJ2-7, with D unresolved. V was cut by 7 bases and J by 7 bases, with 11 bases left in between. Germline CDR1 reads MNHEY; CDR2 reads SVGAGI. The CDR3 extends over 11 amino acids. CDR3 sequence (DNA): TGTGCCAGCACCACGTTGAGGGAGCAGTACTTC. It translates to CASTTLREQYF.

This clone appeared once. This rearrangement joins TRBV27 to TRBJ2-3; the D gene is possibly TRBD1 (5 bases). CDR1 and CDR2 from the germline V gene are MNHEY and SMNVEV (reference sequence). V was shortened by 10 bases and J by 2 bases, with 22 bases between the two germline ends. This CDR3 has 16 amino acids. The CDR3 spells CAKMSDSCWNTDTQYF. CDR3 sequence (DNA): TGTGCCAAGATGAGCGACAGTTGTTGGAACACAGATACGCAGTATTTT.

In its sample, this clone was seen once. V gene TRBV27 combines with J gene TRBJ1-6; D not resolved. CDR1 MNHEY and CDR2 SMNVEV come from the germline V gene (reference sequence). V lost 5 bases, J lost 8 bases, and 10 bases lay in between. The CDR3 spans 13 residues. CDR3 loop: CASSLREHSPLHF. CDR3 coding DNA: TGTGCCAGCAGTCTACGGGAACATTCACCCCTCCACTTT.